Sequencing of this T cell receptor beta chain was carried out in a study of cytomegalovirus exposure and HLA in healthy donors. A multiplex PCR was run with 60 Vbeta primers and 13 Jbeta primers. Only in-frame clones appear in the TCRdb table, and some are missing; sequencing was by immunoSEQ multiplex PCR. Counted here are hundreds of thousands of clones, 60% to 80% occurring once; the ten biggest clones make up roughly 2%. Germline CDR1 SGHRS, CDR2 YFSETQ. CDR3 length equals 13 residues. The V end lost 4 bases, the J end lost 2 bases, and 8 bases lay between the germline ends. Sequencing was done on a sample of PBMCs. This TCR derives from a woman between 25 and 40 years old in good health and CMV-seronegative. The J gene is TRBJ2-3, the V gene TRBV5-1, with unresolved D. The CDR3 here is CASSPPITDTQYF. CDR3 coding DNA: TGCGCCAGCAGCCCCCCTATCACAGATACGCAGTATTTT.